This TCR beta chain was recorded in a study of blood T cell repertoires in COVID-19. Study-wide background: Specimens from acute and convalescent COVID-19 originated in the United States, Italy and Spain. The cDNA or gDNA used as material had been derived from T cells, B-cell-depleted T cells, or PBMCs.

Methods used by the authors: Nucleated cell counts were estimated from reference gene primer amplification. The data were produced by immunoSEQ multiplex PCR, yet TCRdb's version contains in-frame clones alone and is incomplete. V and J calls plus clone size are reproduced from that table; the DNA served to infer D and trimming. The sample has tens of thousands of clones, about 91% seen once. The V gene's germline CDR1 is SGHNT and CDR2 YYREEE (reference sequence). V dropped 0 bases and J dropped 6; count of bases not matched to a gene: 9. The CDR3 length is 16 residues. The J gene is TRBJ2-3, the V gene TRBV5-4; 8 nucleotides align to TRBD2. This TCR came from a human donor with active COVID-19. The donor label of this sample is uncertain. The specimen was peripheral blood. CDR3 amino acids: CASSLGPGSGEDTQYF. The CDR3 DNA is TGTGCCAGCAGCTTGGGGCCGGGTAGCGGGGAGGATACGCAGTATTTT. Complete variable domain (other parts from reference TRBV5-4 and TRBJ2-3): ETGVTQSPTHLIKTRGQQVTLRCSSQSGHNTVSWYQQALGQGPQFIFQYYREEENGRGNFPPRFSGLQFPNYSSELNVNALELDDSALYLCASSLGPGSGEDTQYFGPGTRLTVL.